This TCR beta chain was sequenced during a study of T-cell reconstitution after alpha-beta-depleted transplantation in children. Study-level findings and limits: At around two months after transplant, the alpha-beta T cells were reportedly derived from several hundred expanded clones that came from non-depleted graft cells.

Worth noting for this clonotype: The antigen remains unidentified.

The CDR3 consists of 15 residues. Germline V gene data show CDR1 as SEHNR and CDR2 as FQNEAQ (reference sequence). The V end lost 4 bases, the J end lost 6 bases, and 18 bases lay between the germline ends. Preparing the TCRbeta library involved the use of unique molecular identifiers. TCRdb reprocessed the PCR reads via MiXCR and lists one record per CDR3 protein. The sample gives about 870,000 distinct CDR3 sequences, approximately 15% of which show up once; about 5% is in the top ten. The sequence was obtained from a male patient aged 10 to 17 who had a stem cell transplant for acute lymphoblastic leukemia, so the T cells may come from the graft donor. V is TRBV7-9 and J is TRBJ2-5; unclear D gene. Sequencing used PBMCs, mostly from graft donor cells, obtained 360 days after TCRalphabeta/CD19-depleted stem cell transplant. The CDR3 loop is CASSWVGKGRKTQYF. CDR3 coding DNA: TGTGCCAGCAGCTGGGTAGGGAAAGGGCGGAAGACCCAGTACTTC.